These 24 T cell receptor beta chains originate from one sample sequenced in a study of T cell responses to AZD1222 COVID-19 vaccine. Assay used: immunoSEQ multiplex PCR; TCRdb lists only in-frame clones, some missing. Among tens of thousands of clones listed, about 88% were seen once. The sequencing here drew on peripheral blood, taken on day 0 of AZD1222 vaccination. The receptors here all came from an adult in good health.

J is TRBJ1-1 and V is TRBV27; D perhaps matches TRBD1 (5 bases). The CDR3 has 14 residues. Trimming removed 5 bases from V and 0 bases from J, with 10 bases in between. Germline V gene sequence: CDR1 MNHEY, CDR2 SMNVEV (reference sequence). In DNA, the CDR3 is TGTGCCAGCAGTACAAGGGGCGTGAACACTGAAGCTTTCTTT. Residues: CASSTRGVNTEAFF.

As regards this clone: Its ends do not fully match the called genes, so a read error is possible. The chain links TRBV7-7 to TRBJ2-5, with 9 bases that match TRBD2. This CDR3 region has 15 residues. The germline V gene has CDR1 SSHAT and CDR2 FNYEAQ (reference sequence). CDR3 DNA sequence: TGTGCTAGCAGCAGTAGCGGGGGACACCAAGAGACCCAGTACTTC. It specifies CASSSSGGHQETQYF.

The count of this clone is one. The chain couples TRBV7-2 to TRBJ1-1; D not certain. The CDR3 has 15 amino acids. V dropped 5 bases and J dropped 1 base, with 14 bases sitting between them. The germline V gene encodes CDR1 SGHTA and CDR2 FQGNSA. In nucleotides, the CDR3 is TGTGCCAGCAGCCCCCAATTCGGAACGAACACTGAAGCTTTCTTT. It encodes CASSPQFGTNTEAFF.

This chain uses TRBV5-1 with TRBJ2-1; TRBD2 is a possible D gene (5 bases). CDR3 length: 12 residues. Germline V CDR1 and CDR2: SGHRS, YFSETQ. V lost 4 bases and J 14 bases, leaving 16 bases between the germline ends. The CDR3 spells CASSLRGEKEFF. DNA of the CDR3: TGCGCCAGCAGCCTACGGGGTGAGAAGGAGTTCTTC.

The J gene is TRBJ1-2, the V gene TRBV3-1 (or the pseudogene TRBV3-2); a possible D gene is TRBD1 (5 bases). The V gene's germline CDR1 is LGHDT and CDR2 YNNKEL (reference sequence). The CDR3 has 16 amino acids. Trimming left V 0 bases short and J 7 bases short, with 18 bases between. CDR3 nucleotides: TGTGCCAGCAGCCAAGATCACTCAGGGAGGGGCGGTGGCTACACCTTC. Its translation is CASSQDHSGRGGGYTF.

This clone was found a few times. The V gene is TRBV29-1, the J gene TRBJ1-2; TRBD1 agrees at 7 bases. V shed 7 bases, J shed 2 bases, and the junction held 13 bases outside the gene matches. Germline-derived CDR1 and CDR2 are SQVTM and ANQGSEA. The CDR3 spans 15 residues. The chain's CDR3 is CSADAGGSGNYGYTF. CDR3 coding DNA: TGCAGCGCCGACGCAGGGGGTAGTGGGAACTATGGCTACACCTTC.

Worth noting for this clone: A read error may produce the germline difference seen at one junction end. The chain recombines TRBV7-7 with TRBJ2-2; 10 bases are shared with TRBD1. The germline V gene has CDR1 SSHAT and CDR2 FNYEAQ (reference sequence). The CDR3 covers 15 residues. CDR3 coding DNA: TGTGCTAGCAGCAAGGGACAGGGGTACACCGGGGAGCTGTTTTTT. This gives the protein CASSKGQGYTGELFF.

The gene calls are TRBV7-2 and TRBJ2-7; 12 bases match TRBD1. The J segment lost 5 bases and the V segment lost 5 bases, leaving 10 bases of the junction unmatched. The CDR3 loop spans 16 amino acids. Germline V gene data show CDR1 as SGHTA and CDR2 as FQGNSA. The CDR3 DNA sequence: TGTGCCAGCAGCCAACTGGGACAGGGGGCGCCCAACGAGCAGTACTTC. This sequence encodes CASSQLGQGAPNEQYF. Full variable domain (rest looked up from reference TRBV7-2 and TRBJ2-7): GAGVSQSPSNKVTEKGKDVELRCDPISGHTALYWYRQSLGQGLEFLIYFQGNSAPDKSGLPSDRFSAERTGGSVSTLTIQRTQQEDSAVYLCASSQLGQGAPNEQYFGPGTRLTVT.

This clone was found once. The genes are TRBV24-1 and TRBJ2-3; 8 positions agree with TRBD2. Per germline, CDR1 KGHDR and CDR2 SFDVKD. The CDR3 spans 14 residues. V lost 4 bases and J lost 1; bases outside the gene matches: 0. DNA of the CDR3: TGTGCCACCAGTGAGCGGGGGGGCACAGATACGCAGTATTTT. It is translated as CATSERGGTDTQYF.

The rearrangement links TRBV24-1 to TRBJ2-7; 11 bases match TRBD1. There are 15 residues in the CDR3. CDR1 and CDR2 from the germline V gene are KGHDR and SFDVKD. V lost 3 bases, J lost 2 bases, and 2 bases stayed unmatched. CDR3: CATSDPGQGAYEQYF. The CDR3 bases are TGTGCCACCAGTGATCCGGGACAGGGGGCCTACGAGCAGTACTTC.

CDR3 region: CASSLGLGNTEAFF. CDR3 coding DNA: TGTGCCAGCAGCTTGGGCCTTGGGAACACTGAAGCTTTCTTT. V gene TRBV11-2 combines with J gene TRBJ1-1; D unresolved. Trimming shortened V by 3 bases and J by 1 base, and 9 bases separated the two germline ends. This CDR3 is built from 14 residues. Germline V gene sequence: CDR1 SGHAT, CDR2 FQNNGV.

This clone was recorded a few times. V gene TRBV6-1 combines with J gene TRBJ1-4; D remains unclear. The CDR3 extends over 14 amino acids. In germline, CDR1 is MNHNS, CDR2 SASEGT. Trimming cost V 2 bases and J 7 bases, with 11 bases left between them. This CDR3 is CASSEPPLSEKLFF. In DNA, the CDR3 is TGTGCCAGCAGTGAACCCCCTCTCAGTGAAAAACTGTTTTTT.

This clone was recorded once. The V and J genes are TRBV19 and TRBJ2-1; 15 bases are shared with TRBD2. The CDR3 contains 16 residues. Germline CDR1 LNHDA, CDR2 SQIVND (reference sequence). The V segment lost 6 bases and the J segment 4 bases; nucleotides outside the gene matches: 4. The DNA for the CDR3 is TGTGCCAGTAGCAAGGGACTAGCGGGGGGTTACAATGAGCAGTTCTTC. It codes for CASSKGLAGGYNEQFF.

This sequence joins TRBV14 and TRBJ1-4; D unresolved. The CDR3 contains 16 residues. V was cut by 0 bases and J by 7 bases, with 15 bases left in between. Germline V gene sequence: CDR1 SGHDN, CDR2 FVKESK. The CDR3 loop is CASSQDIGWQFEKLFF. CDR3 in DNA: TGTGCCAGCAGCCAAGATATAGGGTGGCAGTTTGAAAAACTGTTTTTT.

The rearrangement uses TRBV4-3 and TRBJ2-5; tentative D call: TRBD1 (5 bases). The germline V gene encodes CDR1 LGHNA and CDR2 YSLEER. CDR3 length equals 14 residues. V dropped 1 base and J dropped 3 bases, with 9 bases sitting between them. The CDR3 protein is CASSQAQGKETQYF. The DNA for the CDR3 is TGCGCCAGCAGCCAAGCTCAGGGAAAAGAGACCCAGTACTTC.

This rearrangement joins TRBV5-4 to TRBJ2-5; D not certain. The length of the CDR3 is 13 residues. Trimming cost V 3 bases and J 4 bases, with 10 bases left between them. CDR1 is SGHNT, CDR2 YYREEE, per germline (reference sequence). The CDR3 DNA reads TGTGCCAGCAGCTGGGGTTCGGGAGAGACCCAGTACTTC. It yields the protein CASSWGSGETQYF.

This clone has only a few counts. The V gene is TRBV7-3, the J gene TRBJ2-2; D not resolved. The germline V gene encodes CDR1 SGHTA and CDR2 FQGTGA. The CDR3 covers 12 residues. The V end lost 3 bases, the J end lost 8 bases, and 7 bases lay between the germline ends. This chain's CDR3 is CASSLGLGELFF. The CDR3 region has the DNA TGTGCCAGCAGCTTGGGTTTGGGGGAGCTGTTTTTT.

The rearrangement links TRBV6-2 or TRBV6-3 to TRBJ2-7, with 11 bases identical to TRBD2. This CDR3 is 14 amino acids long. The V and J ends lost 2 bases and 6 bases, in that order; junction bases with no gene match: 3. Germline V gene data show CDR1 as MNHEY and CDR2 as SVGEGT. For the CDR3, the DNA is TGTGCCAGCAGTTACGGCCTAGCGGGGGGCGAGCAGTACTTC. Amino acid sequence: CASSYGLAGGEQYF.

In its sample, this clone was seen a few times. V gene TRBV7-8 combines with J gene TRBJ2-2; no clear D gene. Germline assignment: CDR1 SGHVS and CDR2 FQNEAQ. The germline V and J ends were trimmed by 5 bases and 3 bases, with 13 bases remaining between them. The CDR3 consists of 15 residues. The CDR3 loop is CASSQDSWDTGELFF. The CDR3, as DNA: TGTGCCAGCAGCCAAGACTCGTGGGACACCGGGGAGCTGTTTTTT.

J is TRBJ1-1 and V is TRBV15; D is ambiguous. CDR3 length: 12 amino acids. V was clipped by 8 bases and J by 0 bases, with 7 bases between them. The germline CDR1 and CDR2 sequences are LNHNV and YYDKDF (reference sequence). Here the CDR3 reads CATGGVNTEAFF. The CDR3 DNA reads as TGTGCCACCGGCGGGGTGAACACTGAAGCTTTCTTT. Supplemented by reference TRBV15 and TRBJ1-1, the full variable domain reads DAMVIQNPRYQVTQFGKPVTLSCSQTLNHNVMYWYQQKSSQAPKLLFHYYDKDFNNEADTPDNFQSRRPNTSFCFLDIRSPGLGDTAMYLCATGGVNTEAFFGQGTRLTVV.

The CDR3 is CASSPGGQSYGYTF. The CDR3 bases are TGTGCCAGCAGCCCTGGGGGACAGAGCTATGGCTACACCTTC. The chain is built from TRBV27 and TRBJ1-2; the match to TRBD1 covers 7 bases. Germline CDR1 is MNHEY and CDR2 is SMNVEV (reference sequence). The CDR3 extends over 14 amino acids. V gave up 6 bases and J gave up 4 bases; unmatched junction bases: 8.

The J gene is TRBJ2-7, the V gene TRBV12-5; TRBD2 matches 14 bases. CDR1 and CDR2 (germline): LGHNT, FRNRAP. This CDR3 contains 18 residues. The trim removed 2 bases at V and 0 bases at J, leaving 6 bases unmatched. In nucleotides, the CDR3 is TGTGCTAGTGGTTTGCGACTAGCGGGGGGGCGGAACTCCTACGAGCAGTACTTC. It codes for CASGLRLAGGRNSYEQYF.

This rearrangement joins TRBV15 to TRBJ1-3; TRBD1 is a possible D gene (5 bases). This CDR3 has 14 residues. Germline CDR1 and CDR2: LNHNV and YYDKDF (reference sequence). The germline V and J ends were trimmed by 0 bases and 4 bases, with 7 bases remaining between them. In DNA form, the CDR3 reads TGTGCCACCAGCAGAGAAGGGACCGGAAACACCATATATTTT. Protein product: CATSREGTGNTIYF.

The chain employs TRBV7-2 and TRBJ1-2, with D perhaps matching TRBD1 (5 bases). Trimming pared 1 base from V and 8 bases from J, leaving 17 bases between. CDR3 size: 15 residues. From germline, CDR1 is SGHTA and CDR2 FQGNSA. The DNA for the CDR3 is TGTGCCAGCAGCTTAGAGGTTTCAGGGAGCAAAGGCTACACCTTC. It encodes CASSLEVSGSKGYTF.